This T cell receptor beta chain derives from a study of control samples from healthy donors and cancer patients. The CDR3 contains 20 residues. Germline V lookup: CDR1 SQVTM, CDR2 ANQGSEA. The V gene end was trimmed by 5 bases and the J gene end by 0 bases; junction bases not matched to a gene: 18. Sequencing was performed with immunoSEQ multiplex PCR; in TCRdb, only in-frame clones are kept and a portion is missing. The sample lists some 110,000 clones, around 82% occurring once. Material: blood. The sequence was obtained from a woman in her forties or fifties in good health. This chain connects TRBV29-1 to TRBJ2-3; TRBD2 agrees at 12 bases. CDR3 region: CSVYAPGLAGLTTSTDTQYF. In DNA, the CDR3 is TGCAGCGTTTATGCGCCGGGACTAGCGGGCCTAACCACTAGCACAGATACGCAGTATTTT.